The rows below give T cell receptor beta chains drawn from one sample of a study of blood T cell repertoires in COVID-19. Profiling relied on immunoSEQ multiplex PCR, and the TCRdb table lists in-frame clones only, not all of them. The table lists 150,000 to 200,000 clones, more than 75% of them singletons. Sequences were obtained from PBMCs or T cells enriched from blood (not recorded which). The receptors here all came from a woman aged 45-65 years with acute COVID-19. Each CDR3 is given with its conserved first and last residue. The D gene is left open where the match is weak. For some rows the clone size is stated as once, few or many, or as a class when expanded; others skip it.

D	size	J	V	DNA	CDR3
-	once	TRBJ1-2	TRBV5-6	TGTGCCAGCAGCTTGGAGACGGCACTTGCTTATGGGGGGGACTATGGCTACACCTTC	CASSLETALAYGGDYGYTF
-	few	TRBJ2-1	TRBV27	TGTGCCAGCAGTTTGGGGGGTCCTCCCTACAATGAGCAGTTCTTC	CASSLGGPPYNEQFF
-	-	TRBJ1-6	TRBV5-1	TGCGCCAGCAGTTCCGGAGGGAATAATTCACCCCTCCACTTT	CASSSGGNNSPLHF
TRBD2	-	TRBJ2-3	TRBV3-1/TRBV3-2	TGTGCCAGCAGCCAAGATCTGCCTAGCGGGGGGCAGGATACGCAGTATTTT	CASSQDLPSGGQDTQYF
-	-	TRBJ2-3	TRBV27	TGTGCCAGCAGTTTATCGGCGGTCACAGATACGCAGTATTTT	CASSLSAVTDTQYF
-	-	TRBJ1-1	TRBV28	TGTGCCAGCAGCTCCGGGGGGGCTGGGATGAACACTGAAGCTTTCTTT	CASSSGGAGMNTEAFF
-	-	TRBJ2-1	TRBV4-1	TGCGCCAGCAGCCAAGAGTTGTTTATCCGGAATGAGCAGTTCTTC	CASSQELFIRNEQFF
TRBD1	few	TRBJ2-5	TRBV5-6	TGTGCCAGCAGGCTTACAGGGGGCCAAGAGACCCAGTACTTC	CASRLTGGQETQYF
-	-	TRBJ2-2	TRBV9	TGTGCCAGCTCCAAACAGGGGAACACCGGGGAGCTGTTTTTT	CASSKQGNTGELFF
TRBD1	-	TRBJ1-2	TRBV28	TGTGCCAGCAGTTTAACCCCCGGGACAGGGTATGGCTACACCTTC	CASSLTPGTGYGYTF
-	-	TRBJ2-3	TRBV19	TGTGCCAGTAAAGGGGCCCAGACTTCCACAGATACGCAGTATTTT	CASKGAQTSTDTQYF
-	-	TRBJ2-1	TRBV9	TGTGCCAGCAGCGTCGAGCCGAGGGCTGGCGGTGAGCAGTTCTTC	CASSVEPRAGGEQFF
-	-	TRBJ1-5	TRBV7-6	TGTGCCAGCGGGGAGTCGCAGCCCCAGCATTTT	CASGESQPQHF
TRBD2	-	TRBJ2-5	TRBV19	TGTGCCAGTAGTGTGGGGACTAGCATAGAGACCCAGTACTTC	CASSVGTSIETQYF
-	-	TRBJ2-2	TRBV11-3	TGTGCCAGCAGCTTAGATAGCGGCGTGAACACCGGGGAGCTGTTTTTT	CASSLDSGVNTGELFF
TRBD2	-	TRBJ2-1	TRBV7-9	TGTGCCAGCAGCTCTCCTGGCGGGGGTTCCTACAATGAGCAGTTCTTC	CASSSPGGGSYNEQFF
TRBD2	-	TRBJ2-5	TRBV28	TGTGCCAGCAGTTTACAAAGCGGGGGAAGAGAGACCCAGTACTTC	CASSLQSGGRETQYF
-	-	TRBJ1-2	TRBV5-4	TGTGCCAGCAGTAAATTAGACAGTGGAGCAGACGGCTACACCTTC	CASSKLDSGADGYTF
-	few	TRBJ2-1	TRBV29-1	TGCAGCGGGTACCCGGGGAGGTACGGAAATGAGCAGTTCTTC	CSGYPGRYGNEQFF
-	few	TRBJ2-2	TRBV5-5	TGTGCCAGCAGCTTGGCTCCGGACAGAGGCGGGGAGCTGTTTTTT	CASSLAPDRGGELFF
-	-	TRBJ1-5	TRBV18	TGTGCCAGCTCACCCGGAGAGGGGGTAGTTCAGCCCCAGCATTTT	CASSPGEGVVQPQHF
TRBD1	-	TRBJ1-5	TRBV2	TGTGCCAGCAGCGGACAGGGGGGAAATTACAATCAGCCCCAGCATTTT	CASSGQGGNYNQPQHF
TRBD1	-	TRBJ2-4	TRBV4-3	TGCGCCAGCAGCCAAGATCTGGACAGGGGTATCAAAAACATTCAGTACTTC	CASSQDLDRGIKNIQYF
-	-	TRBJ1-5	TRBV6-5	TGTGCCAGCAGTTACGCGGGACGTAGCAATCAGCCCCAGCATTTT	CASSYAGRSNQPQHF
TRBD1	-	TRBJ1-1	TRBV30	TGTGCCTGGAGTCCAACGACAGGGCATCACACTGAAGCTTTCTTT	CAWSPTTGHHTEAFF
-	-	TRBJ1-3	TRBV27	TGTGCCAGCAGTAAACATACCGGGACACGGCCTGGAAACACCATATATTTT	CASSKHTGTRPGNTIYF
-	few	TRBJ1-4	TRBV6-5	TGTGCCAGCAATAGACGGGGGGTTAATGAAAAACTGTTTTTT	CASNRRGVNEKLFF
-	-	TRBJ2-5	TRBV7-3	TGTGCCAGCAGCTTATCTGGTTCCGGGGAGACCCAGTACTTC	CASSLSGSGETQYF
TRBD1	-	TRBJ1-5	TRBV11-2	TGTGCCAGCAGCCCCTACCCGGGACAGGACCAGCCCCAGCATTTT	CASSPYPGQDQPQHF
TRBD1	-	TRBJ1-6	TRBV5-6	TGTGCCAGCAGCTGGGACAGAGGTAATTCACCCCTCCACTTT	CASSWDRGNSPLHF
-	-	TRBJ1-4	TRBV5-8	TGTGCCAGCAGCTTCGGGGGGGTTCGGGAAAAACTGTTTTTT	CASSFGGVREKLFF
-	-	TRBJ2-1	TRBV4-3	TGCGCCAGCAGCCAAGCACGGGGGGCCAGGGTGTTCTTC	CASSQARGARVFF
-	-	TRBJ1-5	TRBV7-8	TGTGCCAGCAGCCTCGGGGGGGTAGGCAATCAGCCCCAGCATTTT	CASSLGGVGNQPQHF
TRBD2	-	TRBJ2-3	TRBV28	TGTGCCAGCAGTTTACTCCAACGGGGGGGGAGCACAGATACGCAGTATTTT	CASSLLQRGGSTDTQYF
-	-	TRBJ1-4	TRBV21-1	TGTGCCAGCAGCAAAGGGAGGGCAGGGGGCGAAAAACTGTTTTTT	CASSKGRAGGEKLFF
-	-	TRBJ1-1	TRBV7-9	TGTGCCAGCAGCCCGCCGGGAGGCACTGAAGCTTTCTTT	CASSPPGGTEAFF
TRBD1	-	TRBJ2-2	TRBV28	TGTGCCAGCAGCACAGGGGGGAGGTACACCGGGGAGCTGTTTTTT	CASSTGGRYTGELFF